Described below is a single T cell receptor beta chain sequence and its context. Antigen: not known. This sample stems from a study of OX40 agonist ivuxolimab in advanced cancers. Study results and limitations: Relative to CD4+, CD8+ T cells held more expanded clones on average. At doses 0.1 to 3.0 mg/kg, CD4+ and CD8+ clones expanded.

The germline gives CDR1 SEHNR, CDR2 FQNEAQ (reference sequence). Trimming took off 5 bases at V and 4 bases at J, with 11 bases between the two ends. This CDR3 has 13 amino acids. Profiled with immunoSEQ multiplex PCR; TCRdb holds only in-frame clones, not every one. The data show 80,000 to 100,000 clones, about 90% seen once. This chain uses TRBV7-9 with TRBJ1-2, with unresolved D. This clonotype was obtained from an adult with an advanced solid tumor such as melanoma, head and neck, liver or kidney cancer. Sequenced here: CD4+ or CD8+ T cells sorted from blood, sampled in a trial of the OX40 agonist ivuxolimab. The CDR3 sequence is CASSPSGGYGYTF. CDR3 DNA: TGTGCCAGCAGCCCCAGTGGCGGCTATGGCTACACCTTC.